This T cell receptor beta chain was recovered during a study of Graves' ophthalmopathy and Graves' hyperthyroidism. RNA transcripts were the source from which TCR beta CDR3 regions were amplified. RT-PCR was first run with HTBI primers, then multiplex PCR in a second round. From the multiplex PCR reads, TCRdb called clonotypes with MiXCR, one entry per CDR3 protein. The sample yields approximately 480,000 distinct CDR3 sequences, around 15% seen once. This CDR3 has 16 amino acids. V trimming: 0 bases; J trimming: 1 base; junction bases outside the gene matches: 8. Looked up from germline, CDR1 is DFQATT and CDR2 is SNEGSKA (reference sequence). Active ophthalmopathy (CAS at least 3, NOSPECS at least 4), lasting under 3 months.

This receptor was identified in a woman younger than 45 with Graves' ophthalmopathy. This chain connects TRBV20-1 to TRBJ1-1, with 7 nucleotides matching TRBD1. Sequenced input: blood. CDR3 DNA: TGCAGTGCTAGAGATGACAGGGTATGGGGGAACACTGAAGCTTTCTTT. Protein: CSARDDRVWGNTEAFF.